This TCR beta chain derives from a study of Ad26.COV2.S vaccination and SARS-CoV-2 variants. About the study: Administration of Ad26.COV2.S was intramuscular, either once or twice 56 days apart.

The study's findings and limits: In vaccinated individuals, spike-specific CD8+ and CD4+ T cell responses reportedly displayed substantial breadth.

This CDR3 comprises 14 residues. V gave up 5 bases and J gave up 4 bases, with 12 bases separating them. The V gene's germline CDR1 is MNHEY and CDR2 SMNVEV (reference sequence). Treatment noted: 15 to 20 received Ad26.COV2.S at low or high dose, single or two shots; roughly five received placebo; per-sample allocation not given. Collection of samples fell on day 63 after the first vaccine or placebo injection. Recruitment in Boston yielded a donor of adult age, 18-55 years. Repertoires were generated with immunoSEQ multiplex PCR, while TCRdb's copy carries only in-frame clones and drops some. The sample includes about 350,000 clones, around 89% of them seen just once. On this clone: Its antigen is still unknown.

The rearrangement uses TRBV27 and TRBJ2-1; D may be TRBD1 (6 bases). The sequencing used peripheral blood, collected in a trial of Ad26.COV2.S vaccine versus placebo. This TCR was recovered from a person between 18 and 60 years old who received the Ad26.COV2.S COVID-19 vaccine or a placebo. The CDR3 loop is CASSTGIGYNEQFF. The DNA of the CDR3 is TGTGCCAGCAGTACAGGGATAGGGTACAATGAGCAGTTCTTC.